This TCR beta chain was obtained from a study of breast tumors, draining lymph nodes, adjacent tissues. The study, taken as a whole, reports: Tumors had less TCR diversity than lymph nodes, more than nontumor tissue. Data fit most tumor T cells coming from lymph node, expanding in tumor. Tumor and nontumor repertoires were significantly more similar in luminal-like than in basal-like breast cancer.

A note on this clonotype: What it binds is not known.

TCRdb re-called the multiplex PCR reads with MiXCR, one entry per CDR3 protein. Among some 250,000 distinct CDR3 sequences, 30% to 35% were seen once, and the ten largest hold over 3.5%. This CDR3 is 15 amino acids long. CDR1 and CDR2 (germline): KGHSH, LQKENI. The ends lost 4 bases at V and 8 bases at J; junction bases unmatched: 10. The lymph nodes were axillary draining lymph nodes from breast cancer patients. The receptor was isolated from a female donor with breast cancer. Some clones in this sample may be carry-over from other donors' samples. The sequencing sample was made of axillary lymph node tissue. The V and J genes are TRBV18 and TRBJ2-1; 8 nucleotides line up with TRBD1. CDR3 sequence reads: CASSLRSGGKDEQFF. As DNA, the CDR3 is TGTGCCAGCTCACTTCGCTCAGGGGGCAAGGATGAGCAGTTCTTC.